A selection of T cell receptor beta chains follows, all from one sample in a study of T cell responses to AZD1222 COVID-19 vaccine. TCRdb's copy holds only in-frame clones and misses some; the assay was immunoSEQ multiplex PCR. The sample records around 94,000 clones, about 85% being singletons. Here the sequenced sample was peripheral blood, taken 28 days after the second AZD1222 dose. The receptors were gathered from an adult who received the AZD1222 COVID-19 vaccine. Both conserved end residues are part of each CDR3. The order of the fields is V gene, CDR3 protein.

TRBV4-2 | CASSQALRPETDEQYF
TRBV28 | CASSSDSSGSPKQYF
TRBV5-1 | CASSSATGGVTDTQYF
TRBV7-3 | CASSLDLAGYNEQFF
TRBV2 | CASSEGPSRGYTF
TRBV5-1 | CASSLARTNTEAFF
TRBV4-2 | CASSQDSGRMNTEAFF
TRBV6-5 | CASSYPPSDEQFF
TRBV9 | CASSPGLTGELFF
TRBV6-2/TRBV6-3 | CASSRSGENTIYF
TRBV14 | CASSQDLTGRAFF
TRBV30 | CAWSVTWRMGRGYGYTF
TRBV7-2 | CASSLVGTSTDTQYF
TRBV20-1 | CSAPREYEQFF
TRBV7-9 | CASSPDPPETQYF
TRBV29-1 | CSVKGRLRGDGYTF
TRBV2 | CASKGGAREQYF
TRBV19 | CASRPVGTGDSPLHF
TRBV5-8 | CASSKDRGPNQPQHF
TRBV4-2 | CASSGGGLAGNTIYF
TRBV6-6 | CASSYERYSYEQYF
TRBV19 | CASSFGSGTGELFF
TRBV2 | CASSSWRANTGELFF
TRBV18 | CASSPEDRPSYEQYF
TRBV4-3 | CASSLGVLTSTDTQYF
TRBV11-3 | CASSLDNRYSNQPQHF
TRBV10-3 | CAISENVDTQYF
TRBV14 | CASSQGTISGRFETQYF
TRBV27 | CASSAQGAGNYGYTF
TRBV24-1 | CATSDGTGFQETQYF
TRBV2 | CASSPTGGYYGYTF
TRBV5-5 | CASSLVGQGGGEQYF
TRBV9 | CASSVGTSPISGDNEQYF
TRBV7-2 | CASSSRPRTSAEQYF
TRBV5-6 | CASSLGRTLNYGYTF
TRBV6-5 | CASSYSQDYSNQPQHF
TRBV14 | CASSPRRAGGLGEQFF
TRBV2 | CASSERGGYNSPLHF
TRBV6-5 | CASTLAPSSYNEQFF
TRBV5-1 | CASSPRINEQFF
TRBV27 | CASSGNTGELFF
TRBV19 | CASSIRGTNEKLFF
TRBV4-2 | CASSQGQGAEYEQYF
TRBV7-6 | CASSLGAGGNSYNEQFF
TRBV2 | CASSLSPAYEQYF
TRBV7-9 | CASSLREGHNEQFF
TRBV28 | CASSFQGGNTEAFF
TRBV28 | CASSPPGQGADNSPLHF
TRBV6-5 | CASSLIPGDTQYF
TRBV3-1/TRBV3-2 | CASSQGPEGGYTF
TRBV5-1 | CASSLAGIRETQYF
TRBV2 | CASRTGGGGNQPQHF
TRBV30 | CALQGDNEKLFF
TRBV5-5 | CASSPGQFYEQYF
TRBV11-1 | CASSFLHNEQFF
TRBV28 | CATRKGGEGTEAFF
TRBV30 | CAWSIEGNTIYF